Sequencing of this TCR beta chain was carried out in a study of T cells in Graves' hyperthyroidism and ophthalmopathy. Recently diagnosed hyperthyroidism of less than 2 months' duration affected patients aged 18 to 65. CDR3 length: 18 amino acids. CDR1 is LGHNA and CDR2 is YNFKEQ in the germline V gene. With 2 bases clipped from V and 7 bases from J, the junction kept 15 bases outside the gene matches. From RNA transcripts, TCR beta CDR3 regions were amplified. An initial round of RT-PCR targeting the TCR CDR3 relied on the HTBI primer set. TCRdb ran MiXCR on the multiplex PCR reads and lists one entry per CDR3 protein. The sample lists fewer than 400,000 distinct CDR3 sequences; approximately 15% were seen once. With respect to this clonotype: Its specificity is not known.

Study observations and caveats: Most thyroid clonotypes expanded above 0.001 appeared in blood too.

Sequencing input: blood. The chain carries TRBV4-2 and TRBJ2-2; 8 bases fit TRBD2. The clonotype was recovered from a woman aged 18-29 years with Graves' hyperthyroidism that later progressed to Graves' ophthalmopathy. The CDR3 DNA is TGTGCCAGCAGCCAAACAAGCGGGAGCAAGCTTTTAGGCGGGGAGCTGTTTTTT. This codes for CASSQTSGSKLLGGELFF.